This T cell receptor (beta chain) was found in a study of control samples from healthy donors and cancer patients. Generated by immunoSEQ multiplex PCR, the TCRdb table keeps only in-frame clones and is missing some. The sample consists of approximately 190,000 clones, about 91% of them appearing once. The CDR3 length is 14 residues. Germline lookup yields CDR1 SEHNR and CDR2 FQNEAQ (reference sequence). Trimming removed 7 bases from V and 7 bases from J; junction bases left unmatched: 8. Sequenced input: blood. The V gene is TRBV7-9, the J gene TRBJ2-2; 8 bases are a match to TRBD2. The source is a man aged 25 to 40 in good health. DNA for the CDR3: TGTGCCAGCACCCCGGGAGGGCACGGCGGGGAGCTGTTTTTT. Amino acids: CASTPGGHGGELFF.